This is a list of T cell receptor beta chains from one sample in a study of sequential checkpoint blockade in melanoma. Only in-frame clones appear in the TCRdb table, and some are missing; sequencing was by immunoSEQ multiplex PCR. The profile shows more than 10,000 clones, around 28% of them singletons. Specimen: tumor tissue (inferred from file names), collected from a patient given nivolumab and ipilimumab in sequence. Receptors were obtained from a human donor with melanoma. Both conserved end residues are part of each CDR3. D genes are given only for firm matches. Clone size is stated in some rows and not others, as once, few, many or a class when expanded.

many	TRBV11-3	-	TRBJ2-6	CASSPGGYGANVLTF	TGTGCCAGCAGCCCCGGCGGTTATGGGGCCAACGTCCTGACTTTC
-	TRBV6-4	-	TRBJ2-1	CAADSDNEQFF	TGTGCCGCGGACTCAGACAATGAGCAGTTCTTC
-	TRBV4-1	-	TRBJ1-2	CASSQDGWGYTF	TGCGCCAGCAGCCAAGATGGGTGGGGCTACACCTTC
-	TRBV6-8	-	TRBJ2-1	CASRDRTKTYEQFF	TGTGCCAGCAGAGACAGGACTAAGACATATGAGCAGTTCTTC
many	TRBV11-3	-	TRBJ2-3	CASSLETGADTQYF	TGTGCCAGCAGCTTAGAAACAGGAGCAGATACGCAGTATTTT
-	TRBV7-2	-	TRBJ2-1	CASSWHRGTLAEQFF	TGTGCCAGCAGCTGGCACCGGGGCACACTGGCTGAGCAGTTCTTC
-	TRBV30	TRBD1	TRBJ2-5	CAWSIRGRETQYF	TGTGCCTGGAGCATCAGGGGGCGAGAGACCCAGTACTTC
-	TRBV12-5	-	TRBJ2-7	CASGTGVEQYF	TGTGCTAGTGGTACGGGGGTCGAGCAGTACTTC
few	TRBV2	-	TRBJ1-1	CASSPTLRGTEAFF	TGTGCCAGCAGCCCTACGCTAAGGGGAACTGAAGCTTTCTTT
few	TRBV6-8	-	TRBJ2-5	CASGWGDTYQETQYF	TGTGCCAGCGGGTGGGGGGATACGTACCAAGAGACCCAGTACTTC
-	TRBV11-3	TRBD2	TRBJ2-7	CASSFSGGSYEQYF	TGTGCCAGCAGTTTTAGCGGGGGATCCTACGAGCAGTACTTC
-	TRBV6-8	-	TRBJ2-2	CASSPFQAGELFF	TGTGCCAGCAGCCCTTTCCAAGCCGGGGAGCTGTTTTTT
-	TRBV1	-	TRBJ1-1	CASSQGIRGPEAFF	TGCGCCAGCAGCCAAGGGATTCGAGGGCCTGAAGCTTTCTTT
once	TRBV30	TRBD2	TRBJ2-3	CACALAGGGDTQYF	TGTGCCTGCGCCCTAGCGGGGGGAGGAGATACGCAGTATTTT
-	TRBV29-1	-	TRBJ2-1	CSVDIRASYNEQFF	TGCAGCGTTGATATCAGGGCATCCTACAATGAGCAGTTCTTC
-	TRBV5-1	-	TRBJ1-1	CASSLDSGTWAEAFF	TGCGCCAGCAGCTTGGATTCGGGAACTTGGGCTGAAGCTTTCTTT
-	TRBV19	-	TRBJ2-2	CASSIQGTRGANTGELFF	TGTGCCAGTAGTATTCAGGGCACCCGAGGGGCGAACACCGGGGAGCTGTTTTTT
-	TRBV18	-	TRBJ2-7	CASSLSGAQGYEQYF	TGTGCCAGCTCACTATCCGGGGCACAGGGCTACGAGCAGTACTTC
few	TRBV6-8	TRBD2	TRBJ2-5	CASSYSGAGEGETQYF	TGTGCCAGCAGTTACTCAGGAGCGGGGGAGGGGGAGACCCAGTACTTC
-	TRBV11-3	-	TRBJ1-6	CASSLGARDAGNSPLHF	TGTGCCAGCAGCTTGGGGGCCCGGGACGCCGGCAATTCACCCCTCCACTTT
-	TRBV11-3	-	TRBJ1-2	CASSQGSSGDYGYTF	TGTGCCAGCAGCCAGGGATCTTCCGGGGACTATGGCTACACCTTC
few	TRBV6-8	-	TRBJ1-2	CASRSGQLLGYTF	TGTGCCAGCAGATCCGGACAGTTACTTGGCTACACCTTC
-	TRBV28	-	TRBJ1-5	CASSRRERNQPQHF	TGTGCCAGCAGTCGTAGGGAAAGGAATCAGCCCCAGCATTTT
-	TRBV11-3	TRBD1	TRBJ2-7	CASSPRRQGYEQYF	TGTGCCAGCAGCCCCAGAAGACAGGGCTACGAGCAGTACTTC
few	TRBV4-1	-	TRBJ2-5	CASSQALGAWTQYF	TGCGCCAGCAGCCAAGCTCTAGGAGCCTGGACCCAGTACTTC
-	TRBV11-3	-	TRBJ1-3	CASSSESSGNTIYF	TGTGCCAGCAGCTCAGAGAGCTCTGGAAACACCATATATTTT
medium-sized	TRBV30	-	TRBJ2-7	CAWSVQTHEQYF	TGTGCCTGGAGTGTACAGACCCACGAGCAGTACTTC
-	TRBV9	-	TRBJ2-5	CASSVVGGSTETQYF	TGTGCCAGCAGCGTAGTGGGGGGCAGTACAGAGACCCAGTACTTC
-	TRBV5-8	TRBD1	TRBJ2-7	CASSMGQFYEQYF	TGTGCCAGCAGCATGGGACAGTTTTACGAGCAGTACTTC
few	TRBV11-3	-	TRBJ2-1	CASSLVGSYNEQFF	TGTGCCAGCAGCTTAGTTGGGTCCTACAATGAGCAGTTCTTC
-	TRBV6-8	-	TRBJ2-1	CASSHYDGGANEQFF	TGTGCCAGCAGCCACTACGATGGGGGGGCGAATGAGCAGTTCTTC
-	TRBV19	-	TRBJ1-4	CASSGRANEKLFF	TGTGCCAGTAGCGGGAGGGCTAATGAAAAACTGTTTTTT
many	TRBV11-3	TRBD2	TRBJ2-5	CASSLGLAGRQETQYF	TGTGCCAGCAGCTTAGGGTTAGCGGGCAGACAAGAGACCCAGTACTTC
once	TRBV5-1	-	TRBJ2-3	CASSLGLKRADTQYF	TGCGCCAGCAGCTTGGGACTAAAAAGAGCAGATACGCAGTATTTT
-	TRBV18	-	TRBJ2-5	CASSPPFPGAQETQYF	TGTGCCAGCTCACCGCCCTTTCCCGGGGCCCAAGAGACCCAGTACTTC
-	TRBV6-8	-	TRBJ2-3	CASSLRTDTQYF	TGTGCCAGCAGTTTGCGTACAGATACGCAGTATTTT
few	TRBV6-8	-	TRBJ1-3	CASSLFFSQTTGNTIYF	TGTGCCAGCAGTCTTTTCTTTTCTCAGACCACTGGAAACACCATATATTTT
few	TRBV12-1	-	TRBJ1-4	CASSSGQGCEKLFF	TGTGCCAGCAGCTCAGGACAGGGGTGTGAAAAACTGTTTTTT
-	TRBV5-1	-	TRBJ2-7	CASSLEGVSSYEQYF	TGCGCCAGCAGCTTGGAAGGGGTAAGCTCCTACGAGCAGTACTTC
few	TRBV8-2	-	TRBJ1-6	CASSSTDNSPLHF	TGTGCCAGCAGTAGTACGGATAATTCACCCCTCCACTTT
few	TRBV11-3	TRBD1	TRBJ1-1	CASSYPWGLTGSITEAFF	TGTGCCAGCAGCTACCCCTGGGGCCTGACAGGGTCCATCACTGAAGCTTTCTTT
few	TRBV7-7	TRBD2	TRBJ2-7	CASSGAGVYYEQYF	TGTGCCAGCAGCGGAGCGGGGGTCTACTACGAGCAGTACTTC
-	TRBV30	-	TRBJ1-2	CAWGLGGLEGYTF	TGTGCCTGGGGCCTTGGGGGATTGGAGGGCTACACCTTC
-	TRBV1	-	TRBJ2-5	CASSLQARSGGQETQYF	TGCGCCAGCAGCCTTCAAGCCCGAAGCGGGGGCCAAGAGACCCAGTACTTC
many	TRBV11-3	TRBD2	TRBJ2-3	CASRAPRRGSTDTQYF	TGTGCCAGCAGGGCCCCCAGGCGGGGGAGCACAGATACGCAGTATTTT
few	TRBV11-3	TRBD2	TRBJ2-1	CASSLVAGADEQFF	TGTGCCAGCAGCTTGGTAGCGGGGGCTGATGAGCAGTTCTTC
few	TRBV9	-	TRBJ2-5	CASSVGYEETQYF	TGTGCCAGCAGCGTAGGGTATGAAGAGACCCAGTACTTC
-	TRBV19	-	TRBJ1-2	CASSIAGPYGYTF	TGTGCCAGTAGTATTGCGGGTCCCTATGGCTACACCTTC